Sequencing of this T cell receptor beta chain was carried out in a study of OX40 agonist ivuxolimab in advanced cancers. About the research overall: People in dose escalation had one of these cancers: hepatocellular carcinoma, melanoma, renal cell or head and neck cancer. Three dose-escalation patients had partial responses: one with hepatocellular carcinoma and two with cutaneous melanoma.

About this clone itself: Other DNA variants within this sample encode the same CDR3.

In germline, CDR1 is SGHAT, CDR2 FQNNGV. With 5 bases removed from V and 5 bases from J, the gap between germline ends came to 10 bases. CDR3 size: 14 residues. Repertoires were generated with immunoSEQ multiplex PCR, while TCRdb's copy carries only in-frame clones and drops some. There are over 10,000 clones in the sample; roughly 89% occur only once, and around 49% lies in the top ten. The input for sequencing was CD4+ or CD8+ T cells sorted from blood, taken in a trial of the OX40 agonist ivuxolimab. The source of this sequence is an adult with an advanced solid tumor such as melanoma, head and neck, liver or kidney cancer. The genes are TRBV11-2 and TRBJ1-6, with no clear D. The CDR3 is CASSRKGNNSPLHF. The CDR3 DNA reads TGTGCCAGCAGCCGTAAGGGTAATAATTCACCCCTCCACTTT.